These T cell receptor beta chains were read from a single sample in a study of CD8+ T cells in alopecia areata. Measured with immunoSEQ multiplex PCR; TCRdb has only the in-frame clones, and not every one. Here the sample spans a few hundred thousand clones, about 57% being singletons. Sequences were derived from CD4+ T cells sorted from blood, sampled at week 4, from a patient treated with tofacitinib. The receptors derive from a human donor with alopecia areata. The CDR3 runs from the conserved cysteine through the conserved F or W. Fields, in order: clone size, J gene, D gene, V gene, CDR3 DNA, CDR3 protein. The D gene is left open where the match is weak. Size is omitted from some rows. Given values are once, few, many or a class for expanded clones.

. TRBJ2-1 . TRBV5-4 TGTGCCAGCAGCTTGGGTGGGGGCTTAGATGAGCAGTTCTTC CASSLGGGLDEQFF
few TRBJ2-3 . TRBV7-2 TGTGCCAGCAGCTTATTTGGACTTGTCACAGATACGCAGTATTTT CASSLFGLVTDTQYF
few TRBJ2-5 . TRBV14 TGTGCCAGCAGCCAAGAACGGCAGACCCAGTACTTC CASSQERQTQYF
. TRBJ1-3 . TRBV5-1 TGCGCCAGCAGCTTGGCTTCGGGGGACTCTGGAAACACCATATATTTT CASSLASGDSGNTIYF
once TRBJ1-1 . TRBV27 TGTGCCAGCAGTTCGGGACGGATGAACACTGAAGCTTTCTTT CASSSGRMNTEAFF
. TRBJ2-2 . TRBV4-3 TGCGCCAGCAGCCAAGAGGGTCATCCCACCGGGGAGCTGTTTTTT CASSQEGHPTGELFF
. TRBJ2-7 . TRBV28 TGTGCCAGCAGTCGTCTTAGCTACGAGCAGTACTTC CASSRLSYEQYF
. TRBJ1-4 . TRBV4-1 TGCGCCAGCAGCCACTTAGAACAGGATCCAGTTAATGAAAAACTGTTTTTT CASSHLEQDPVNEKLFF
. TRBJ2-3 TRBD2 TRBV2 TGTGCCAGCATCCCTAGCGGGGGACGCACAGATACGCAGTATTTT CASIPSGGRTDTQYF
few TRBJ2-1 . TRBV30 TGTGCCTGGAGTGTAACCAATGAGCAGTTCTTC CAWSVTNEQFF
. TRBJ2-1 TRBD2 TRBV2 TGTGCCAGCAGACCCAGCGGGACCTTAGGCAATGAGCAGTTCTTC CASRPSGTLGNEQFF
. TRBJ2-7 TRBD2 TRBV5-6 TGTGCCAGCAGCTCGCGGGGGGGAGCTCACTACGAGCAGTACTTC CASSSRGGAHYEQYF
. TRBJ2-5 . TRBV7-2 TGTGCCAGCAGCCGTAGTCCCCAAGAGACCCAGTACTTC CASSRSPQETQYF
once TRBJ2-1 . TRBV5-1 TGCGCCAGCAGTCAAGACTCATACAATGAGCAGTTCTTC CASSQDSYNEQFF
. TRBJ1-5 . TRBV5-6 TGTGCCAGCAGCTTGGGGATTTCGCAGCCCCAGCATTTT CASSLGISQPQHF
. TRBJ1-4 . TRBV2 TGTGCCAGCAGGGCAGGGAGTTATGATGAAAAACTGTTTTTT CASRAGSYDEKLFF
. TRBJ2-7 TRBD2 TRBV4-3 TGCGCCAGCAGCCAAGCCAGCGGGGGGGCTTACGAGCAGTACTTC CASSQASGGAYEQYF
. TRBJ2-3 TRBD1 TRBV6-1 TGTGCCAGCAGTGAAAGACGCAGGGGGCTGACAGATACGCAGTATTTT CASSERRRGLTDTQYF
. TRBJ2-1 TRBD2 TRBV11-2 TGTGCCAGCAGCCCCACCGGACTAGTAGGGTTCTTC CASSPTGLVGFF
once TRBJ2-7 TRBD1 TRBV4-1 TGCGCCAGCAGCCATCAAGGGGGCCTCTCCTACGAGCAGTACTTC CASSHQGGLSYEQYF
. TRBJ1-1 TRBD1 TRBV9 TGTGCCAGCAGCGCAGGGGGTGGGACTGAAGCTTTCTTT CASSAGGGTEAFF
few TRBJ2-7 . TRBV14 TGTGCCAGCAGCCAAGGGGTTGGACAGTATCACGAGCAGTACTTC CASSQGVGQYHEQYF
. TRBJ1-1 . TRBV5-4 TGTGCCAGCAGCTTGCCGAACACTGAAGCTTTCTTT CASSLPNTEAFF
. TRBJ1-1 . TRBV28 TGTGCCAGCAGTCCCCGGGGGTTTCAAACTATCGGAGCTTTCTTT CASSPRGFQTIGAFF
. TRBJ2-3 . TRBV4-3 TGCGCCAGCAGCCAAGCGTATAGCTCCGAAGATACGCAGTATTTT CASSQAYSSEDTQYF
. TRBJ1-1 . TRBV29-1 TGCAGCGTTGTTAGAATCTTGAACACTGAAGCTTTCTTT CSVVRILNTEAFF
. TRBJ1-4 . TRBV5-1 TGCGCCAGCAGCTTGCCAGGCACCTCAACTAATGAAAAACTGTTTTTT CASSLPGTSTNEKLFF
. TRBJ2-2 . TRBV14 TGTGCCAGCAGCCAAGTATCGCTCACCGGGGAGCTGTTTTTT CASSQVSLTGELFF
. TRBJ2-1 . TRBV10-2 TGCGCCAGCAGTGGCCAGGACAATGAGCAGTTCTTC CASSGQDNEQFF
. TRBJ2-5 . TRBV29-1 TGCAGCGTTGGGCTGGGGACCCAGTACTTC CSVGLGTQYF
. TRBJ1-1 . TRBV27 TGTGCCAGCAGTCTCTACCGTAATTTTGGCACTGAAGCTTTCTTT CASSLYRNFGTEAFF
few TRBJ2-3 . TRBV29-1 TGCAGCGTTGCACAGGGTGGTGGAGATACGCAGTATTTT CSVAQGGGDTQYF
few TRBJ2-1 TRBD2 TRBV15 TGTGCCACCAGCAGAGGACCCGGGACTAGCGCAGTCAATGAGCAGTTCTTC CATSRGPGTSAVNEQFF
. TRBJ1-5 . TRBV2 TGTGCCAGCAGGGACAGAGAGGGCAATCAGCCCCAGCATTTT CASRDREGNQPQHF
. TRBJ2-4 . TRBV4-1 TGCGCCAGCAGCCAAGGGACTAACAGTCGAGACATTCAGTACTTC CASSQGTNSRDIQYF
. TRBJ2-3 TRBD2 TRBV9 TGTGCCAGCAGCGCTGCGGGGGGGCTTGGAGATACGCAGTATTTT CASSAAGGLGDTQYF
. TRBJ1-2 . TRBV10-2 TGCGCCAGCAGGGACAAGTATGGCTACACCTTC CASRDKYGYTF
. TRBJ2-3 . TRBV9 TGTGCCAGCAGCGTAGCGCCAGATACGCAGTATTTT CASSVAPDTQYF
few TRBJ1-4 . TRBV7-2 TGTGCCAGCAGCTTAGCTGATGAAAAACTGTTTTTT CASSLADEKLFF
many TRBJ2-3 TRBD1 TRBV7-9 TGTGCCAGCTCCCCCGGGACAGGTGCAGATACGCAGTATTTT CASSPGTGADTQYF
few TRBJ2-3 . TRBV5-1 TGCGCCAGCAGAGGGGGAGATACGCAGTATTTT CASRGGDTQYF
many TRBJ2-3 . TRBV18 TGTGCCAGCTCACCTGGTTCGAACACAGATACGCAGTATTTT CASSPGSNTDTQYF
. TRBJ1-6 . TRBV7-9 TGTGCCAGCAGCTTATCCATGGATCATTCACCCCTCCACTTT CASSLSMDHSPLHF
. TRBJ1-5 . TRBV2 TGTGCCAGCAGTGTATCCCGCAATCAGCCCCAGCATTTT CASSVSRNQPQHF
. TRBJ1-1 . TRBV30 TGTGCCTGGAGTCCCTTAGGCAGAGTCACTATGAACACTGAAGCTTTCTTT CAWSPLGRVTMNTEAFF
. TRBJ2-3 . TRBV14 TGTGCCAGCAGCCAAGATGAGGGTCGTTGGGATACGCAGTATTTT CASSQDEGRWDTQYF
. TRBJ2-7 . TRBV4-3 TGCGCCAGCAGCCAAGCGGCCACCTCGTCGTACGAGCAGTACTTC CASSQAATSSYEQYF
. TRBJ2-1 . TRBV27 TGTGCCAGCAGTTTCTTTGGCAATGAGCAGTTCTTC CASSFFGNEQFF
. TRBJ1-2 . TRBV20-1 TGCAGTGCCAAGACAACCGGTGGCTACACCTTC CSAKTTGGYTF
few TRBJ2-6 . TRBV5-1 TGCGCCAGCAGCATTACCCAGGGATCTGGGGCCAACGTCCTGACTTTC CASSITQGSGANVLTF
many TRBJ2-1 . TRBV10-3 TGTGCCATCAGTGATGGGGAACATGAGCAGTTCTTC CAISDGEHEQFF
. TRBJ1-1 . TRBV23-1 TGCGCCAGCAGTCACTTGGAAGAACAGGGAATGAACACTGAAGCTTTCTTT CASSHLEEQGMNTEAFF
. TRBJ1-1 . TRBV30 TGTGCCTGGAGTGTACTAGGGGTTGGTTCTGAAGCTTTCTTT CAWSVLGVGSEAFF
. TRBJ1-5 . TRBV5-6 TGTGCCAGCAGCTTGAGTGCCCACAGCAATCAGCCCCAGCATTTT CASSLSAHSNQPQHF